Listed below are T cell receptor beta chains from one sample, sequenced in a study of blood T cell repertoires in COVID-19. TCRdb's table, derived via immunoSEQ multiplex PCR, lists solely in-frame clones and lacks some. The sample has roughly 180,000 clones; under 90% are singletons. The sample was peripheral blood. These receptors all come from a human donor in a cohort sampled during active COVID-19. CDR3s include the opening cysteine and the closing phenylalanine or tryptophan. A D gene is named only where the DNA matches it firmly. Size is stated for part of the rows, as once, few or many counts, or as a class when the clone is expanded.

TRBV7-2	TRBD1	-	TRBJ1-4	TGTGCCAGCCTCTGGTGGGGACAGGGCGGTGAAAAACTGTTTTTT	CASLWWGQGGEKLFF
TRBV3-1/TRBV3-2	-	-	TRBJ2-2	TGTGCCAGCAGCCACACAGAGAACACCGGGGAGCTGTTTTTT	CASSHTENTGELFF
TRBV19	-	-	TRBJ1-2	TGTGCCAGTAGTATTCAGGGGCTGAACTATGGCTACACCTTC	CASSIQGLNYGYTF
TRBV18	TRBD1	-	TRBJ2-7	TGTGCCAGCTCACCGAGACAGGGTAGCGAGCAGTACTTC	CASSPRQGSEQYF
TRBV19	-	-	TRBJ1-5	TGTGCCAGTAGTATTGTGGGGGGTGCCCAGCATTTT	CASSIVGGAQHF
TRBV11-2	-	-	TRBJ1-3	TGTGCCAGCAGCCGAACCGGGATCTCTGGAAACACCATATATTTT	CASSRTGISGNTIYF
TRBV5-1	-	-	TRBJ1-2	TGCGCCAGCAGCTTGGGAGCGGACAGAGCTAACTATGGCTACACCTTC	CASSLGADRANYGYTF
TRBV2	-	-	TRBJ1-1	TGTGCCAGCATGAGGGGGGAAGCTTTCTTT	CASMRGEAFF
TRBV7-9	TRBD1	-	TRBJ1-1	TGTGCCAGCAGCTTTCTCACCTCCCTACGGGACAGGGGAAGGGACCCCACCTTT	CASSFLTSLRDRGRDPTF
TRBV6-5	-	-	TRBJ1-1	TGTGCCAGCAGCTGGGGAGGGAGGACGAACACTGAAGCTTTCTTT	CASSWGGRTNTEAFF
TRBV7-9	-	-	TRBJ2-2	TGTGCCAGCAGCTTAGATCCAGGGGTCACCGGGGAGCTGTTTTTT	CASSLDPGVTGELFF
TRBV7-3	-	once	TRBJ1-5	TGTGCCAGCGGAACAGGGTGCGGGAGCAATCAGCCCCAGCATTTT	CASGTGCGSNQPQHF
TRBV10-1	-	-	TRBJ2-1	TGCGCCAGCAGTGAGTCTCGGGGGTCCTGGAATGAGCAGTTCTTC	CASSESRGSWNEQFF
TRBV5-1	-	-	TRBJ1-2	TGCGCCAGCAGCTTGGACTCTTTAAACTATGGCTACACCTTC	CASSLDSLNYGYTF
TRBV7-3	TRBD1	-	TRBJ2-1	TGTGCCAGCAGCTTGACAGGGGGCGGAGATGAGCAGTTCTTC	CASSLTGGGDEQFF
TRBV6-5	TRBD1	-	TRBJ2-3	TGTGCCAGCAGTACCCAGGACAGGGGCACAGATACGCAGTATTTT	CASSTQDRGTDTQYF
TRBV2	TRBD2	-	TRBJ2-7	TGTGCCAGCTCGTGGGGGAGGGCCTCCTACGAGCAGTACTTC	CASSWGRASYEQYF
TRBV10-2	-	-	TRBJ1-2	TGCGCCAGCAGTGCCCGGGACTTGTCGAACTATGGCTACACCTTC	CASSARDLSNYGYTF
TRBV10-3	-	once	TRBJ1-2	TGTGCCATCAGTGAGAACCGACAGGCGTATGGCTACACCTTC	CAISENRQAYGYTF
TRBV11-2	TRBD1	-	TRBJ1-2	TGTGCCAGCAGCTTAAACAGGGGGCCACCGATGAACTATGGCTACACCTTC	CASSLNRGPPMNYGYTF
TRBV28	-	many	TRBJ1-5	TGTGCCAGCAGTATACCCGAGGGCCAGCCCCAGCATTTT	CASSIPEGQPQHF
TRBV5-1	TRBD1	once	TRBJ2-7	TGCGCCAGCGCCGTGAGGACAGGGGGCTACGAGCAGTACTTC	CASAVRTGGYEQYF